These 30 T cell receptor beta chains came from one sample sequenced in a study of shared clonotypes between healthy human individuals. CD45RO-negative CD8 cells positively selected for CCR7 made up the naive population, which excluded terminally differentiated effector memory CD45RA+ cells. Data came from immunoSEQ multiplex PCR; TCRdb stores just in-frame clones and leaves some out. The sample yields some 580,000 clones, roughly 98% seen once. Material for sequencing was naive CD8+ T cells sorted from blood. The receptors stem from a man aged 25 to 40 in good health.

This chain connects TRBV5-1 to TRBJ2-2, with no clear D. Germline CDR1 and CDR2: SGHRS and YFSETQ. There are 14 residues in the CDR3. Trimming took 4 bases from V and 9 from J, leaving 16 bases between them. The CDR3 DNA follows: TGCGCCAGCAGCACGGCGGATACTCGGTGGGAGCTGTTTTTT. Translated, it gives CASSTADTRWELFF.

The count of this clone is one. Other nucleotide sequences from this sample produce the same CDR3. The CDR3 loop is CASSSERYEQYF. The DNA of the CDR3 is TGTGCCAGCAGCTCCGAAAGGTACGAGCAGTACTTC. J is TRBJ2-7 and V is TRBV7-9; D is uncertain. The CDR3 length is 12 residues. Trimming left V 4 bases short and J 4 bases short, with 8 bases between. From germline, CDR1 is SEHNR and CDR2 FQNEAQ (reference sequence).

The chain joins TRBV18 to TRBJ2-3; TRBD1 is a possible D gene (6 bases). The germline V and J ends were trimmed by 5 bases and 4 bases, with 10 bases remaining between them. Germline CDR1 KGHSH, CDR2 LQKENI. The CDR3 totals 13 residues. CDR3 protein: CASSATGPDTQYF. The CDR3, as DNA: TGTGCCAGCTCAGCAACAGGGCCAGATACGCAGTATTTT.

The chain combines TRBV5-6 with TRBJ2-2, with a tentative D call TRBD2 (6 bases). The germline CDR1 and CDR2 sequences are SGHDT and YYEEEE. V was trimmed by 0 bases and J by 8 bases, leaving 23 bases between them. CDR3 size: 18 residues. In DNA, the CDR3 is TGTGCCAGCAGCTTGGTTGGTTCGGGGAGGCCTCGGCCGGGGGAGCTGTTTTTT. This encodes CASSLVGSGRPRPGELFF. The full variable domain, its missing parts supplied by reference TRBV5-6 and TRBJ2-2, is DAGVTQSPTHLIKTRGQQVTLRCSPKSGHDTVSWYQQALGQGPQFIFQYYEEEERQRGNFPDRFSGHQFPNYSSELNVNALLLGDSALYLCASSLVGSGRPRPGELFFGEGSRLTVL.

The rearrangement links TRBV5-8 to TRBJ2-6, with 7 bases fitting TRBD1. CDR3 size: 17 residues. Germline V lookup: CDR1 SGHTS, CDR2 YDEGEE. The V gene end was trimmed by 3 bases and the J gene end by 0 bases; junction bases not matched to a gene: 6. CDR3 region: CASSWDSRTSGANVLTF. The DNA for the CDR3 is TGTGCCAGCAGCTGGGACAGTCGTACCTCTGGGGCCAACGTCCTGACTTTC.

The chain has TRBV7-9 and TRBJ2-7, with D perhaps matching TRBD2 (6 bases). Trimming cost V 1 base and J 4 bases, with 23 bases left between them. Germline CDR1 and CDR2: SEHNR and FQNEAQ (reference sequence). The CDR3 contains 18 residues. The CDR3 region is CASSLVGGEMKNVYEQYF. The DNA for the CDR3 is TGTGCCAGCAGCTTAGTTGGAGGGGAGATGAAGAATGTTTACGAGCAGTACTTC.

CDR3 DNA sequence: TGTGCCAGCAGCCCACGACAGGGGGCGTACGAGCAGTACTTC. Its protein product is CASSPRQGAYEQYF. The chain joins TRBV13 to TRBJ2-7, with 10 bases fitting TRBD1. With 5 bases clipped from V and 4 bases from J, the junction kept 5 bases outside the gene matches. The CDR3 length is 14 residues. Germline CDR1 reads PRHDT; CDR2 reads FYEKMQ (reference sequence).

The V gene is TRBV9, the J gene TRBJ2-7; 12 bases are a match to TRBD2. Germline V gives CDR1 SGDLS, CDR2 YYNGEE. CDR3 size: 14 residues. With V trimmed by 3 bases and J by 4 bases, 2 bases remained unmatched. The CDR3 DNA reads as TGTGCCAGCAGCGGGGGGACTAGCGGGTACGAGCAGTACTTC. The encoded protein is CASSGGTSGYEQYF.

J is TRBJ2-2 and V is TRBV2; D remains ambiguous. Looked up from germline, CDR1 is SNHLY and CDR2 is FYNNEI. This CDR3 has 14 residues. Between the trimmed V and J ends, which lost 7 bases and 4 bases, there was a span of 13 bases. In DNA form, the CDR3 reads TGTGCCAGCACCCTCGGCCGGGCCACCGGGGAGCTGTTTTTT. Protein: CASTLGRATGELFF.

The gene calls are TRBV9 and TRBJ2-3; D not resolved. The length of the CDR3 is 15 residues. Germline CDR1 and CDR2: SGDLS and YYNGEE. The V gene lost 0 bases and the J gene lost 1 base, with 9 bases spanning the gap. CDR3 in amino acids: CASSVELDRTDTQYF. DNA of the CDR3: TGTGCCAGCAGCGTAGAGCTGGACCGCACAGATACGCAGTATTTT. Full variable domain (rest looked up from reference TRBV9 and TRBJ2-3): DSGVTQTPKHLITATGQRVTLRCSPRSGDLSVYWYQQSLDQGLQFLIQYYNGEERAKGNILERFSAQQFPDLHSELNLSSLELGDSALYFCASSVELDRTDTQYFGPGTRLTVL.

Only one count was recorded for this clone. This CDR3 reads CASSKEGPRSLPSTDTQYF. The CDR3 bases are TGTGCCAGCAGCAAAGAGGGACCCAGGTCCCTCCCTAGCACAGATACGCAGTATTTT. V usage is TRBV21-1 and J usage is TRBJ2-3. TRBV21-1 is described as a pseudogene. This CDR3 is 19 amino acids long.

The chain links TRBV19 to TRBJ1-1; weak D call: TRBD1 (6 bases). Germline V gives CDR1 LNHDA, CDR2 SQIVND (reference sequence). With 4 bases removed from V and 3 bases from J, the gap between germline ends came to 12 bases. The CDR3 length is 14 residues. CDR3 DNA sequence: TGTGCCAGTAGTACGACTCAGGGGCACACTGAAGCTTTCTTT. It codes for CASSTTQGHTEAFF.

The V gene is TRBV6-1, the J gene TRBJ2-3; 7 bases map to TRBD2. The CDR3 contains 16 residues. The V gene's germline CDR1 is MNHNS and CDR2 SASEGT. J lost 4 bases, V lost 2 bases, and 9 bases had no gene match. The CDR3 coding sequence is TGTGCCAGCAGTGAATCGGCGGGAGAACCCCCAGATACGCAGTATTTT. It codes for CASSESAGEPPDTQYF.

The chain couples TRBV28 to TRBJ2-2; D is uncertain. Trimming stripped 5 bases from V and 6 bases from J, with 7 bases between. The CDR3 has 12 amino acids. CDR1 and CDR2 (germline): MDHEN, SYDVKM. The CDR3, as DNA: TGTGCCAGCAGTCTCAGGTCCGGGGAGCTGTTTTTT. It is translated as CASSLRSGELFF.

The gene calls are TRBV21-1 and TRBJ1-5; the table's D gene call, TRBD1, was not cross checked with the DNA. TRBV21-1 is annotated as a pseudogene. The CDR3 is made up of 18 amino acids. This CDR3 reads CASSKENGQVNSNQPQHF. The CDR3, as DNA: TGTGCCAGCAGCAAAGAAAACGGACAGGTCAATAGCAATCAGCCCCAGCATTTT.

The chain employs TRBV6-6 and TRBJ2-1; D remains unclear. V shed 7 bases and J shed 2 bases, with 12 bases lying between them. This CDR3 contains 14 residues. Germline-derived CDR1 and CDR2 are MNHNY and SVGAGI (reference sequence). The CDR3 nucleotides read TGTGCCAGCACCCCAGTGGGCACCTACAATGAGCAGTTCTTC. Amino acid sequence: CASTPVGTYNEQFF.

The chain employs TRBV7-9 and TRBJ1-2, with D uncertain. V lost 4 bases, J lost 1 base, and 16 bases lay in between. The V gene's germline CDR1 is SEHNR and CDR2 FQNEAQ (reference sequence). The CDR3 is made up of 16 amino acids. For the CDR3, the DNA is TGTGCCAGCAGCTCTTCTTTGACTGAAATTAACTATGGCTACACCTTC. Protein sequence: CASSSSLTEINYGYTF. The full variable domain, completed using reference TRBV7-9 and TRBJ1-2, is DTGVSQNPRHKITKRGQNVTFRCDPISEHNRLYWYRQTLGQGPEFLTYFQNEAQLEKSRLLSDRFSAERPKGSFSTLEIQRTEQGDSAMYLCASSSSLTEINYGYTFGSGTRLTVV.

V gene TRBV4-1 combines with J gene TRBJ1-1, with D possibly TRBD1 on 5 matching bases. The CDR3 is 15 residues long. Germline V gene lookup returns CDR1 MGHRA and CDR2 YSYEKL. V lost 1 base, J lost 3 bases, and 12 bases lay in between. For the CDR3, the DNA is TGCGCCAGCAGCCAAGTCCGATTAGGGGACACTGAAGCTTTCTTT. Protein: CASSQVRLGDTEAFF.

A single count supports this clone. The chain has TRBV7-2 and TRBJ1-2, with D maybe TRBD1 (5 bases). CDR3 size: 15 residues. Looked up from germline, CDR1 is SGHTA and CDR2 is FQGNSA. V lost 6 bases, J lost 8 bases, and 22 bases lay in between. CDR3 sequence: CASSYLGTSRAGYTF. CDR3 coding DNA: TGTGCCAGCAGTTACCTCGGGACCTCGCGTGCGGGCTACACCTTC.

The CDR3 here is CASSSLAGEPYEQYF. CDR3 nucleotides: TGCGCCAGCAGCAGTCTAGCGGGGGAACCATACGAGCAGTACTTC. The V gene is TRBV4-1, the J gene TRBJ2-7, with 10 nucleotides matching TRBD2. Germline loops: CDR1 MGHRA, CDR2 YSYEKL. With 5 bases clipped from V and 4 bases from J, the junction kept 8 bases outside the gene matches. The CDR3 has 15 amino acids.

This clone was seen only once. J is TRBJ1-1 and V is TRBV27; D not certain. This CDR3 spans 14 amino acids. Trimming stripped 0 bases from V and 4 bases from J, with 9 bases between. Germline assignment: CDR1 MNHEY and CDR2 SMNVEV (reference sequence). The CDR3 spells CASSLSGGSTEAFF. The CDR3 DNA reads TGTGCCAGCAGTTTATCTGGCGGGAGCACTGAAGCTTTCTTT.

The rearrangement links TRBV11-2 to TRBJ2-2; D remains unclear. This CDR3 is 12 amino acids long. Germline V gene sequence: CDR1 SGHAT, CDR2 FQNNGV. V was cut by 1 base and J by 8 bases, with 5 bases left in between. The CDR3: CASSLVQGELFF. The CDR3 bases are TGTGCCAGCAGCTTAGTACAGGGGGAGCTGTTTTTT.

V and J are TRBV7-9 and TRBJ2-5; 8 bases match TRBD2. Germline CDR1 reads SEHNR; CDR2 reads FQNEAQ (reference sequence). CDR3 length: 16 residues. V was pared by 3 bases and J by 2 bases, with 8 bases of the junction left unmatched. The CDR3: CASSLRASGHQETQYF. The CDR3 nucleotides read TGTGCCAGCAGCTTGAGGGCTAGCGGGCATCAAGAGACCCAGTACTTC.

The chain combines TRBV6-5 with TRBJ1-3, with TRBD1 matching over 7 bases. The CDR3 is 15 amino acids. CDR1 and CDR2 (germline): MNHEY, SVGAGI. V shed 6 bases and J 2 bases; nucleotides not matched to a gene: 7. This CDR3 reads CASSMTTGTGNTIYF. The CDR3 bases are TGTGCCAGCAGCATGACGACAGGGACTGGAAACACCATATATTTT.

The CDR3 is CASSSGQGSYGYTF. For the CDR3, the DNA is TGTGCCAGCAGTTCAGGACAGGGGAGCTATGGCTACACCTTC. The chain is built from TRBV28 and TRBJ1-2; TRBD1 matches 9 bases. CDR1 and CDR2 (germline): MDHEN, SYDVKM. V was pared by 4 bases and J by 4 bases, with 4 bases of the junction left unmatched. This CDR3 region has 14 residues.

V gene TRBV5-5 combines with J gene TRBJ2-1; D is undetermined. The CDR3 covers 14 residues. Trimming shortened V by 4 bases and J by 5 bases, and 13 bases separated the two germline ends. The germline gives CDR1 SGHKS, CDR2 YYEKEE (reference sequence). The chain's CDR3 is CASSPLPGDNEQFF. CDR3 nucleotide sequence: TGTGCCAGCAGCCCCCTGCCGGGTGACAATGAGCAGTTCTTC.

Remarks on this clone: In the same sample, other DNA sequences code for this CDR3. CDR3: CASSQEGTSGSLNEQFF. The CDR3 bases are TGTGCCAGCAGCCAAGAGGGGACTAGCGGGAGCTTGAATGAGCAGTTCTTC. The V call is TRBV4-2, the J call TRBJ2-1, with 14 bases lining up with TRBD2. Per the germline V gene, CDR1 is LGHNA and CDR2 is YNFKEQ. There are 17 residues in the CDR3. Trimming cost V 0 bases and J 7 bases; bases outside gene matches: 5.

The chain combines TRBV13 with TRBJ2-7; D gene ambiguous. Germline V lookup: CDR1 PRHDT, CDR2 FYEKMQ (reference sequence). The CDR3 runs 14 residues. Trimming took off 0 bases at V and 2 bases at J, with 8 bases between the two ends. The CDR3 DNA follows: TGTGCCAGCAGCTTAGGACAGCAGACCTACGAGCAGTACTTC. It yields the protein CASSLGQQTYEQYF.

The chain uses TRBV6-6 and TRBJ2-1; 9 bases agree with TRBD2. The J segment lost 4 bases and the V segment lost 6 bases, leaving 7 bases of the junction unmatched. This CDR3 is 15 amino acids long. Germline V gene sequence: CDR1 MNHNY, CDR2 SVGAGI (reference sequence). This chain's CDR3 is CASSGRLADYNEQFF. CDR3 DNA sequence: TGTGCCAGCAGCGGTAGACTAGCGGATTACAATGAGCAGTTCTTC.

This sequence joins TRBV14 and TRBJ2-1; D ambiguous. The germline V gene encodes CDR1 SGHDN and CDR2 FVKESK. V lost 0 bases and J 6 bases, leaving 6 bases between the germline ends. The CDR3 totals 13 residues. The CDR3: CASSQDYPNEQFF. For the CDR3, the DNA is TGTGCCAGCAGCCAAGATTACCCCAATGAGCAGTTCTTC.